This is a list of T cell receptor beta chains from one sample in a study of blood T cell repertoires in COVID-19. Profiled with immunoSEQ multiplex PCR; TCRdb holds only in-frame clones, not every one. This table holds some 150,000 clones, around 75% found once. The sequenced sample consisted of peripheral blood. Source of these receptors: a woman in her sixties or seventies with COVID-19, enrolled during active disease. Both conserved end residues are part of each CDR3. D genes are given only for firm matches. Part of the rows lack a size; the others show once, few, many or a class for expanded clones.

NA	NA	TRBV30	TRBJ1-5	CAWSVGSGNQPQHF	TGTGCCTGGAGTGTAGGCTCGGGGAATCAGCCCCAGCATTTT
NA	NA	TRBV30	TRBJ2-7	CAWGPGSYEQYF	TGTGCCTGGGGGCCGGGCTCCTACGAGCAGTACTTC
NA	TRBD1	TRBV29-1	TRBJ2-7	CSAGTGVYEQYF	TGCAGCGCCGGGACAGGGGTCTACGAGCAGTACTTC
NA	NA	TRBV2	TRBJ1-5	CASSGVPWSNQPQHF	TGTGCCAGCAGTGGAGTCCCCTGGAGCAATCAGCCCCAGCATTTT
NA	TRBD1	TRBV15	TRBJ2-7	CATSRETGDYEQYF	TGTGCCACCAGCAGAGAGACAGGGGATTACGAGCAGTACTTC
NA	NA	TRBV5-1	TRBJ1-2	CASSVWPGQNYGYTF	TGCGCCAGCAGCGTGTGGCCAGGACAGAACTATGGCTACACCTTC
few	TRBD1	TRBV19	TRBJ1-2	CARQLGQGPGQNYGYTF	TGTGCCCGTCAATTGGGACAGGGCCCCGGGCAGAACTATGGCTACACCTTC
NA	NA	TRBV5-6	TRBJ2-7	CASSRASGVYEQYF	TGTGCCAGCAGCCGGGCTTCAGGGGTCTACGAGCAGTACTTC
NA	TRBD1	TRBV19	TRBJ1-1	CASSIGTVGEAFF	TGTGCCAGTAGTATCGGGACAGTAGGTGAAGCTTTCTTT
NA	TRBD1	TRBV28	TRBJ1-4	CASSQRYRGRREKLFF	TGTGCCAGCAGTCAGCGGTACAGGGGGCGCCGGGAAAAACTGTTTTTT
once	TRBD1	TRBV2	TRBJ1-2	CATRDREVVNYGYTF	TGTGCCACGCGGGACAGGGAAGTTGTTAACTATGGCTACACCTTC
NA	TRBD1	TRBV6-5	TRBJ1-1	CASSHGTAEAFF	TGTGCCAGCAGTCATGGGACAGCTGAAGCTTTCTTT
NA	NA	TRBV5-1	TRBJ1-1	CASSPDSWMNTEAFF	TGCGCCAGCAGCCCCGACAGTTGGATGAACACTGAAGCTTTCTTT
NA	TRBD1	TRBV18	TRBJ1-6	CASSPPGQYNSPLHF	TGTGCCAGCTCACCGCCGGGACAGTATAATTCACCCCTCCACTTT
NA	TRBD1	TRBV9	TRBJ1-3	CASSAQGGSGNTIYF	TGTGCCAGCAGCGCCCAGGGGGGCTCTGGAAACACCATATATTTT
NA	TRBD2	TRBV7-9	TRBJ2-5	CASSLGRGGETQYF	TGTGCCAGCAGCTTGGGGAGGGGTGGAGAGACCCAGTACTTC
NA	TRBD2	TRBV3-1/TRBV3-2	TRBJ2-1	CASSYPRGGHSYNEQFF	TGTGCCAGCAGCTACCCTCGGGGGGGTCACTCCTACAATGAGCAGTTCTTC
once	TRBD1	TRBV5-6	TRBJ1-1	CASSRDRGTEAFF	TGTGCCAGCAGCAGGGACAGGGGAACTGAAGCTTTCTTT
NA	NA	TRBV19	TRBJ2-1	CASSPGGPLNEQFF	TGTGCCAGTTCCCCGGGGGGCCCTCTGAATGAGCAGTTCTTC
NA	NA	TRBV19	TRBJ2-3	CASSITGSSTDTQYF	TGTGCCAGTAGTATAACGGGGTCTAGCACAGATACGCAGTATTTT
NA	NA	TRBV5-1	TRBJ2-7	CASSPDRSSYEQYF	TGCGCCAGCAGCCCCGACAGGAGCTCCTACGAGCAGTACTTC
NA	TRBD1	TRBV19	TRBJ2-7	CASSTPGQGVYEQYF	TGTGCCAGTAGTACTCCGGGACAGGGGGTCTACGAGCAGTACTTC
few	TRBD2	TRBV3-1/TRBV3-2	TRBJ2-7	CASSPLAGEQYF	TGTGCCAGCAGCCCGTTAGCGGGGGAGCAGTACTTC
NA	TRBD1	TRBV6-5	TRBJ1-3	CASRQGDSGNTIYF	TGTGCCAGCAGACAGGGGGACTCTGGAAACACCATATATTTT
NA	NA	TRBV3-1/TRBV3-2	TRBJ1-4	CASSQVGGLSEKLFF	TGTGCCAGCAGCCAAGTGGGGGGGCTTAGCGAAAAACTGTTTTTT
NA	TRBD1	TRBV19	TRBJ2-3	CATKARTGFNTQYF	TGTGCCACCAAGGCAAGGACAGGGTTCAATACGCAGTATTTT
NA	TRBD1	TRBV14	TRBJ1-3	CASSPQGAPGNTIYF	TGTGCCAGCAGCCCTCAGGGGGCGCCTGGAAACACCATATATTTT
NA	TRBD1	TRBV24-1	TRBJ2-2	CATSDFRTGGRYTGELFF	TGTGCCACCAGTGATTTTCGGACAGGGGGTCGATACACCGGGGAGCTGTTTTTT
NA	NA	TRBV9	TRBJ1-6	CASSPQPTTNSPLHF	TGTGCCAGCAGCCCCCAGCCGACTACTAATTCACCCCTCCACTTT
NA	TRBD2	TRBV19	TRBJ2-5	CASTPTGTSLRQETQYF	TGTGCCAGTACCCCAACCGGGACTAGCCTGCGCCAAGAGACCCAGTACTTC
NA	TRBD2	TRBV14	TRBJ2-1	CASSQLPGLAGGSSYNEQFF	TGTGCCAGCAGCCAGCTTCCGGGACTAGCGGGGGGCAGCTCCTACAATGAGCAGTTCTTC
NA	TRBD2	TRBV9	TRBJ2-5	CASSATLAGPQETQYF	TGTGCCAGCAGCGCAACCTTAGCGGGGCCCCAAGAGACCCAGTACTTC
few	NA	TRBV7-8	TRBJ1-4	CASSYVGQVDEKLFF	TGTGCCAGCAGCTACGTCGGCCAGGTGGATGAAAAACTGTTTTTT
NA	TRBD1	TRBV6-1	TRBJ1-6	CASSEFRWDRGGVDSPLHF	TGTGCCAGCAGTGAATTCAGATGGGACAGGGGTGGGGTAGATTCACCCCTCCACTTT
NA	TRBD2	TRBV24-1	TRBJ2-1	CATTFSGGNEQFF	TGTGCCACCACCTTCTCGGGGGGCAATGAGCAGTTCTTC
NA	TRBD2	TRBV27	TRBJ2-7	CASSPGGGREQYF	TGTGCCAGCAGTCCTGGCGGGGGGCGCGAGCAGTACTTC
NA	TRBD1	TRBV24-1	TRBJ1-2	CATSDAGTGTTGGYTF	TGTGCCACCAGTGATGCCGGGACAGGGACCACAGGGGGCTACACCTTC
NA	TRBD2	TRBV2	TRBJ2-5	CASSEDSAGGYF	TGTGCCAGCAGTGAAGACTCCGCGGGGGGCTACTTC
few	NA	TRBV2	TRBJ1-6	CASSGGLVPPLHF	TGTGCCAGCAGTGGGGGACTTGTTCCACCCCTCCACTTT
NA	NA	TRBV6-5	TRBJ1-1	CASSSRGWTEAFF	TGTGCCAGCAGTTCTCGGGGGTGGACTGAAGCTTTCTTT
NA	TRBD1	TRBV7-9	TRBJ2-7	CASSFQDRGAYEQYF	TGTGCCAGCAGCTTTCAGGACAGGGGCGCCTACGAGCAGTACTTC
NA	TRBD1	TRBV28	TRBJ1-6	CASSLATGGSSPLHF	TGTGCCAGCAGTTTAGCTACAGGGGGCAGTTCACCCCTCCACTTT
few	TRBD2	TRBV7-2	TRBJ2-7	CASSLGAGGAYEQYF	TGTGCCAGCAGCTTAGGAGCGGGGGGCGCCTACGAGCAGTACTTC
few	NA	TRBV7-8	TRBJ2-7	CASSLDPGGGSYEQYF	TGTGCCAGCAGCTTAGATCCAGGGGGAGGCAGCTACGAGCAGTACTTC
NA	NA	TRBV20-1	TRBJ2-1	CSASYQGRYNEQFF	TGCAGTGCTAGTTATCAGGGTCGATACAATGAGCAGTTCTTC
NA	NA	TRBV6-5	TRBJ1-1	CASRVPSSTEAFF	TGTGCCAGCAGGGTCCCATCCAGCACTGAAGCTTTCTTT
once	NA	TRBV13	TRBJ2-1	CASSLNGAYNEQFF	TGTGCCAGCAGCTTGAACGGAGCGTACAATGAGCAGTTCTTC
NA	TRBD1	TRBV29-1	TRBJ1-2	CSVEDRQGDDYGYTF	TGCAGCGTTGAAGATCGTCAGGGGGACGACTATGGCTACACCTTC
NA	TRBD2	TRBV15	TRBJ2-3	CATSRGRTSDLDTQYF	TGTGCCACCAGCAGAGGCAGGACTAGTGATCTAGATACGCAGTATTTT
NA	TRBD1	TRBV18	TRBJ2-7	CASSSGTGYYEQYF	TGTGCCAGCTCGTCCGGGACAGGCTACTACGAGCAGTACTTC
NA	NA	TRBV30	TRBJ1-5	CAWSKEGTGNQPQHF	TGTGCCTGGAGCAAAGAGGGTACTGGCAATCAGCCCCAGCATTTT
NA	TRBD1	TRBV27	TRBJ2-7	CASSSTQDGQGWLYEQYF	TGTGCCAGCAGTTCCACTCAAGACGGACAGGGGTGGCTTTACGAGCAGTACTTC
NA	NA	TRBV4-1	TRBJ2-4	CASSPYPQAVLAKNIQYF	TGCGCCAGCAGCCCCTACCCGCAGGCAGTTCTAGCCAAAAACATTCAGTACTTC
NA	NA	TRBV27	TRBJ1-6	CASRWDSGGNSPLHF	TGTGCCAGCAGGTGGGACTCCGGAGGAAATTCACCCCTCCACTTT
few	NA	TRBV20-1	TRBJ1-1	CSARGDSGAFF	TGCAGTGCTAGAGGTGACAGTGGGGCTTTCTTT
NA	NA	TRBV9	TRBJ1-4	CASSATGATNEKLFF	TGTGCCAGCAGCGCGACAGGTGCAACTAATGAAAAACTGTTTTTT
NA	NA	TRBV6-6	TRBJ2-1	CASTPSALNEQFF	TGTGCCAGCACCCCTAGCGCCCTTAATGAGCAGTTCTTC